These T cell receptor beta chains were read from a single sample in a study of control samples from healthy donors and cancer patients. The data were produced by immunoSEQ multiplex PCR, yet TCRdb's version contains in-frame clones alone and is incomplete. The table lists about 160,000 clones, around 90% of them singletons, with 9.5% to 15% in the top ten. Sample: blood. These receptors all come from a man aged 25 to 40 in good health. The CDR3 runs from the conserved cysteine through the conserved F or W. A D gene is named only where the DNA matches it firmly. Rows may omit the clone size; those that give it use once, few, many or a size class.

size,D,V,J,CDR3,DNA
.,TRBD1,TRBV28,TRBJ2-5,CASSLGDSTGETQYF,TGTGCCAGCAGTTTAGGGGACAGCACAGGGGAGACCCAGTACTTC
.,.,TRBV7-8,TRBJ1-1,CASSLQGNQGAFF,TGTGCCAGCAGCTTACAGGGGAACCAAGGGGCTTTCTTT
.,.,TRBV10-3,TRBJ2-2,CAISSNPVNTGELFF,TGTGCCATCAGTTCCAACCCGGTGAACACCGGGGAGCTGTTTTTT
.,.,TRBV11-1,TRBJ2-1,CASSLDRDPSYNEQFF,TGTGCCAGCAGCTTAGATCGGGACCCCTCCTACAATGAGCAGTTCTTC
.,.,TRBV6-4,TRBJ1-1,CASSVTPANTEAFF,TGTGCCAGCAGTGTAACCCCCGCCAACACTGAAGCTTTCTTT
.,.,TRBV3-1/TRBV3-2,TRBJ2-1,CASSQGGEQFF,TGTGCCAGCAGCCAAGGGGGTGAGCAGTTCTTC
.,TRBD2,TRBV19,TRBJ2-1,CASKVAGGPGNEQFF,TGTGCCAGTAAGGTAGCGGGAGGGCCAGGGAATGAGCAGTTCTTC
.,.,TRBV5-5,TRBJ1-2,CASSLAGSYGYTF,TGTGCCAGCAGCTTGGCGGGTTCCTATGGCTACACCTTC
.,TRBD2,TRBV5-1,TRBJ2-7,CASSRGTSGSVYEQYF,TGCGCCAGCAGCAGGGGGACTAGCGGGAGTGTCTACGAGCAGTACTTC
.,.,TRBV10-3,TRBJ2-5,CAISPEGGLAYSGTQYF,TGTGCCATCAGTCCCGAAGGGGGGCTGGCTTACTCCGGGACCCAGTACTTC
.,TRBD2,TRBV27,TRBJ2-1,CASGPGGRNEQFF,TGTGCCAGCGGGCCGGGGGGGAGGAATGAGCAGTTCTTC
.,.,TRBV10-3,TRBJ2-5,CAISHLRDGETQYF,TGTGCCATCAGTCACCTCAGGGACGGAGAGACCCAGTACTTC
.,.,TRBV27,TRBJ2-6,CASRSGDSAGANVLTF,TGTGCCAGTCGTTCAGGGGACTCCGCTGGGGCCAACGTCCTGACTTTC
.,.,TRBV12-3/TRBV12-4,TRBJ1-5,CASSLRENQPQHF,TGTGCCAGCAGTTTACGCGAAAATCAGCCCCAGCATTTT
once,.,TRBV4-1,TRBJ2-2,CASSQEREITGELFF,TGCGCCAGCAGCCAAGAACGAGAGATCACCGGGGAGCTGTTTTTT
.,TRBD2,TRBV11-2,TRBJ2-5,CASSLSFGLAGGETQYF,TGTGCCAGCAGCTTAAGTTTCGGCCTAGCGGGAGGGGAGACCCAGTACTTC
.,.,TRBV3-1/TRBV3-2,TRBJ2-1,CASSQGSMKSLDEQFF,TGTGCCAGCAGCCAAGGTTCGATGAAAAGTTTGGATGAGCAGTTCTTC
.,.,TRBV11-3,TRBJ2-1,CASSLDPAVGEQFF,TGTGCCAGCAGCTTAGATCCCGCCGTAGGTGAGCAGTTCTTC